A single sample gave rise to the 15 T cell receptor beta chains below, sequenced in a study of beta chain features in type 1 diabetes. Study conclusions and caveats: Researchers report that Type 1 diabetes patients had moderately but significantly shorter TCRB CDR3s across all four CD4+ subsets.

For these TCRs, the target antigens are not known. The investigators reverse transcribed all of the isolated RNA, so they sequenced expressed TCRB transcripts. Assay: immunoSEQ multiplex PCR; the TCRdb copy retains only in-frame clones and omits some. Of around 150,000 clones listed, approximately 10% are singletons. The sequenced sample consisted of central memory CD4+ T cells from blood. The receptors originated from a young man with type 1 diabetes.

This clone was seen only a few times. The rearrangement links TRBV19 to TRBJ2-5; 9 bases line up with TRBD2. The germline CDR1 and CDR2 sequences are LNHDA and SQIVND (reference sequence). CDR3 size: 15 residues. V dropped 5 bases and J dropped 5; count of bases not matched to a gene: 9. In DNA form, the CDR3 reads TGTGCCAGTAGTCAACGGACTAGCGCGTTGGAGACCCAGTACTTC. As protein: CASSQRTSALETQYF.

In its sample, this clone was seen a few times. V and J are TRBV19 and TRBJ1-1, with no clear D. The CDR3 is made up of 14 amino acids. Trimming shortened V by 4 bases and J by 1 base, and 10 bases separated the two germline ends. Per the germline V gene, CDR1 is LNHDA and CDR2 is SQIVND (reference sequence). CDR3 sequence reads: CASSTWAENTEAFF. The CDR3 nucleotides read TGTGCCAGTAGTACCTGGGCAGAGAACACTGAAGCTTTCTTT.

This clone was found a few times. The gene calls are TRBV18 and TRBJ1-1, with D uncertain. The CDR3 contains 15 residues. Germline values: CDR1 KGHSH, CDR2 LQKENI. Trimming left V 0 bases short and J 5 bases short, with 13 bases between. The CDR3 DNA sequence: TGTGCCAGCTCACCACCGAACACCGCGGGTACTGAAGCTTTCTTT. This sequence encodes CASSPPNTAGTEAFF.

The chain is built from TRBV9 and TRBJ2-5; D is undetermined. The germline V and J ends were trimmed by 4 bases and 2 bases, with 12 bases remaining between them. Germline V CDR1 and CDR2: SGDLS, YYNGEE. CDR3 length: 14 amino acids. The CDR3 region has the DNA TGTGCCAGCAGCCTTCGACGGAGTCAAGAGACCCAGTACTTC. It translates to CASSLRRSQETQYF.

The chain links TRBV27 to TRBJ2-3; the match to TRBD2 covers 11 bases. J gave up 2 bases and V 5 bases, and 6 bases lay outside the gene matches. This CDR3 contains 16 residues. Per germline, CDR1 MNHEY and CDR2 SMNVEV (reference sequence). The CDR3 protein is CASSTTSGRPTDTQYF. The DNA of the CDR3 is TGTGCCAGCAGTACCACTAGCGGGAGACCCACAGATACGCAGTATTTT.

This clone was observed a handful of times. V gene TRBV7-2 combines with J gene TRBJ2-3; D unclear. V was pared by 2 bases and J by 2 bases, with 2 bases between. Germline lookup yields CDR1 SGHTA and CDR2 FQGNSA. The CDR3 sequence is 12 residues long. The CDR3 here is CASSLYTDTQYF. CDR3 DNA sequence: TGTGCCAGCAGCTTATACACAGATACGCAGTATTTT.

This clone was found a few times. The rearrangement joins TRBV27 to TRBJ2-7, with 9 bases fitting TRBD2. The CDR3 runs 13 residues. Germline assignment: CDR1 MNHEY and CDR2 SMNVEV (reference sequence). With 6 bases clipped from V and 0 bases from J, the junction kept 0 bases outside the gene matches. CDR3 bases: TGTGCCAGCAGGACTAGCGGCTCCTACGAGCAGTACTTC. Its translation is CASRTSGSYEQYF.

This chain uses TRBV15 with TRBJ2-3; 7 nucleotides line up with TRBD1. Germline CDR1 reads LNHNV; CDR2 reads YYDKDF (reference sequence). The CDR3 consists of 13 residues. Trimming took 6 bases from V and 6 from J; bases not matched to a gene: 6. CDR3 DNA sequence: TGTGCCACCAGTAGACAGGGTGGTGATACGCAGTATTTT. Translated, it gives CATSRQGGDTQYF.

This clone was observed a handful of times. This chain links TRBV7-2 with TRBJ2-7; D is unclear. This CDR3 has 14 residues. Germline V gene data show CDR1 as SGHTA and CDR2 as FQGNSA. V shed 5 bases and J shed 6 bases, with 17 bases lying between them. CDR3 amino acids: CASSREVRVGEQYF. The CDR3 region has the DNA TGTGCCAGCAGCCGAGAAGTCCGGGTGGGCGAGCAGTACTTC.

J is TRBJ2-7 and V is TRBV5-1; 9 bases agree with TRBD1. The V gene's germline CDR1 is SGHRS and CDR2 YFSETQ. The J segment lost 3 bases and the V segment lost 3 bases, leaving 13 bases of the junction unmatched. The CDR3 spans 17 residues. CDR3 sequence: CASSSTRPGTGIYEQYF. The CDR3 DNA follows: TGCGCCAGCAGCTCGACTCGTCCCGGGACAGGGATCTACGAGCAGTACTTC. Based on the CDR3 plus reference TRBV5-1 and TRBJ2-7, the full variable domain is KAGVTQTPRYLIKTRGQQVTLSCSPISGHRSVSWYQQTPGQGLQFLFEYFSETQRNKGNFPGRFSGRQFSNSRSEMNVSTLELGDSALYLCASSSTRPGTGIYEQYFGPGTRLTVT.

CDR3: CASTGGGTNEKLFF. CDR3 DNA sequence: TGTGCCAGCACCGGGGGAGGAACTAATGAAAAACTGTTTTTT. J is TRBJ1-4 and V is TRBV2; perhaps TRBD1 as D (5 bases). The CDR3 runs 14 residues. Germline V gene data show CDR1 as SNHLY and CDR2 as FYNNEI. Trimming left V 7 bases short and J 1 base short, with 10 bases between. The full variable domain, its missing parts supplied by reference TRBV2 and TRBJ1-4, is EPEVTQTPSHQVTQMGQEVILRCVPISNHLYFYWYRQILGQKVEFLVSFYNNEISEKSEIFDDQFSVERPDGSNFTLKIRSTKLEDSAMYFCASTGGGTNEKLFFGSGTQLSVL.

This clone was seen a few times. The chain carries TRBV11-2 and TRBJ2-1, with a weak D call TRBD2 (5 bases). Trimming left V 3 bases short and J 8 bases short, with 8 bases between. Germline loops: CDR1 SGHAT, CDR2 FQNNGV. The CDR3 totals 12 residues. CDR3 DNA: TGTGCCAGCAGCTTTAGAGGGTATGAGCAGTTCTTC. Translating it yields CASSFRGYEQFF.

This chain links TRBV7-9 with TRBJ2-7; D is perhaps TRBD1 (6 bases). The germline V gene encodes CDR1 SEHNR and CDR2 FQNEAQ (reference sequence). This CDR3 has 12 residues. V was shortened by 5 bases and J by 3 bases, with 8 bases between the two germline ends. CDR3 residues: CASSRTDYEQYF. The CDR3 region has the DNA TGTGCCAGCAGCCGGACAGACTACGAGCAGTACTTC. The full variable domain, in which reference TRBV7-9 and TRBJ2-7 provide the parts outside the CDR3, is DTGVSQNPRHKITKRGQNVTFRCDPISEHNRLYWYRQTLGQGPEFLTYFQNEAQLEKSRLLSDRFSAERPKGSFSTLEIQRTEQGDSAMYLCASSRTDYEQYFGPGTRLTVT.

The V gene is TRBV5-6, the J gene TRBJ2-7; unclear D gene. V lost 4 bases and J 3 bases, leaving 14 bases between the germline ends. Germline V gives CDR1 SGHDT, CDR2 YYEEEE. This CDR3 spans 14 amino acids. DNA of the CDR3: TGTGCCAGCAGCCAACTTATCTATCTCTACGAGCAGTACTTC. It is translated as CASSQLIYLYEQYF.

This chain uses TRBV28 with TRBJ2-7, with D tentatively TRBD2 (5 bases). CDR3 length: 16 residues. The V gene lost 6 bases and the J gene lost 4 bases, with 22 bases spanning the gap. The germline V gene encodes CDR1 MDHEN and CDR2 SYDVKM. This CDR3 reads CASRRRLQTGEYEQYF. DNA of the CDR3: TGTGCCAGCAGGAGAAGACTTCAGACCGGGGAATACGAGCAGTACTTC.